Below, one T cell receptor (beta chain) is given with its context. The length of the CDR3 is 15 residues. Trimming cost V 6 bases and J 3 bases; bases outside gene matches: 11. Germline V gives CDR1 SNHLY, CDR2 FYNNEI. These data originate in a study of blood T cell repertoires in COVID-19. Background on the study: Spain, Italy and the United States supplied samples that represented acute and convalescent COVID-19. PBMCs, B-cell-depleted T cells, or T cells provided the cDNA or gDNA that made up the material.

In the original processing: Reference gene primer amplification yielded estimated nucleated cell counts. Data came from immunoSEQ multiplex PCR; TCRdb stores just in-frame clones and leaves some out. D and trimming come from the DNA, and the V and J calls and clone size come from that table. The sample yields roughly 220,000 clones, approximately 81% seen once. The chain uses TRBV2 and TRBJ2-7; TRBD1 agrees at 7 bases. The source is a man younger than 40 with active or convalescent COVID-19. The sequenced sample was peripheral blood. The CDR3 protein is CASSLQGVTRYEQYF. The CDR3, as DNA: TGTGCCAGCAGCCTCCAGGGGGTGACTCGCTACGAGCAGTACTTC.